The 28 T cell receptor beta chains given below trace back to one sample, sequenced in a study of human T cells and chemical hapten exposure. Time point indicated: healthy volunteer bleed at 6 weeks. Someone pulled total RNA out of unfractionated whole blood. TCRdb reprocessed the RACE reads via MiXCR and lists one record per CDR3 protein. The table records tens of thousands of distinct CDR3 sequences, about 3.7% of them present only once. The sample consisted of whole blood. Source of these receptors: a human donor in good health. Some clones in this sample may be carry-over from other donors' samples.

The chain uses TRBV7-2 and TRBJ2-1; TRBD2 matches 8 bases. The germline gives CDR1 SGHTA, CDR2 FQGNSA. The CDR3 extends over 15 amino acids. V dropped 3 bases and J dropped 0; count of bases not matched to a gene: 1. Written as DNA, the CDR3 is TGTGCCAGCAGCTTGAGCGGGAGCTCCTACAATGAGCAGTTCTTC. Translating gives CASSLSGSSYNEQFF.

Worth noting for this clonotype: This sequence may be a read error, since a much larger clone differs from it by one base. The chain links TRBV28 to TRBJ1-3; no definite D call. Germline assignment: CDR1 MDHEN and CDR2 SYDVKM. The CDR3 covers 17 residues. The CDR3 nucleotides read TGTGCCAGCAGTTTACGCACTGTATTCCCCTCTGGAAACACCGTATATTTT. The encoded protein is CASSLRTVFPSGNTVYF.

The sample holds many counts of this clonotype. V gene TRBV3-1 combines with J gene TRBJ2-1; D call uncertain. The CDR3 extends over 15 amino acids. CDR1 LGHDT and CDR2 YNNKEL come from the germline V gene (reference sequence). Trimming cost V 4 bases and J 7 bases, with 17 bases left between them. The CDR3 nucleotides are TGTGCCAGCAGCCCTTACCGGACCCTAGGAAATGAGCAGTTCTTC. Its protein product is CASSPYRTLGNEQFF.

This clonotype was seen many times. The chain recombines TRBV2 with TRBJ1-1, with 9 bases aligning to TRBD1. Germline CDR1 reads SNHLY; CDR2 reads FYNNEI. This CDR3 comprises 14 residues. V shed 7 bases, J shed 5 bases, and the junction held 8 bases outside the gene matches. The CDR3 DNA sequence: TGTGCCAGCACCCGGGGACAGGGTAAAACTGAAGCTTTCTTT. Protein sequence: CASTRGQGKTEAFF.

This clonotype was seen more than once but under ten times. CDR3 sequence reads: CASSYFGLAGGINEQFF. The CDR3 coding sequence is TGTGCCAGCAGTTACTTTGGGCTAGCGGGAGGGATAAATGAGCAGTTCTTC. J is TRBJ2-1 and V is TRBV6-5, with TRBD2 identical over 12 bases. The length of the CDR3 is 17 residues. Trimming removed 1 base from V and 7 bases from J; junction bases left unmatched: 8. Germline loops: CDR1 MNHEY, CDR2 SVGAGI.

The chain uses TRBV7-9 and TRBJ1-1, with D uncertain. CDR3 length equals 14 residues. Trimming took 1 base from V and 0 from J, leaving 6 bases between them. Germline CDR1 is SEHNR and CDR2 is FQNEAQ (reference sequence). The DNA for the CDR3 is TGTGCCAGCAGCTTAGGGGTCATGAACACTGAAGCTTTCTTT. Amino acid sequence: CASSLGVMNTEAFF.

In this sample, this clonotype turned up many times. The chain employs TRBV18 and TRBJ1-1; tentative D call: TRBD1 (5 bases). The germline V and J ends were trimmed by 2 bases and 4 bases, with 14 bases remaining between them. CDR3 length: 15 residues. In germline, CDR1 is KGHSH, CDR2 LQKENI. The CDR3 sequence: CASSPMGLKGTEAFF. The CDR3 nucleotides are TGTGCCAGCTCACCAATGGGGCTAAAGGGCACTGAAGCTTTCTTT.

J is TRBJ2-4 and V is TRBV20-1; D remains unclear. Looked up from germline, CDR1 is DFQATT and CDR2 is SNEGSKA (reference sequence). This CDR3 is 13 amino acids long. V lost 6 bases, J lost 8 bases, and 17 bases lay in between. The CDR3 sequence: CSANKVLGDIQYF. CDR3 in DNA: TGCAGTGCCAACAAAGTTTTAGGTGACATTCAGTACTTC.

This clonotype was seen at least ten times. CDR3 in amino acids: CASSRGTGVLNEQFF. CDR3 bases: TGTGCCAGCAGTAGGGGGACAGGGGTCCTCAATGAGCAGTTCTTC. This chain joins TRBV11-1 and TRBJ2-1; 10 nucleotides agree with TRBD1. CDR1 and CDR2 (germline): SGHAT, FQDESV (reference sequence). V shed 6 bases, J shed 6 bases, and the junction held 8 bases outside the gene matches. The CDR3 runs to 15 residues. Complete variable domain (other parts from reference TRBV11-1 and TRBJ2-1): EAEVAQSPRYKITEKSQAVAFWCDPISGHATLYWYRQILGQGPELLVQFQDESVVDDSQLPKDRFSAERLKGVDSTLKIQPAELGDSAMYLCASSRGTGVLNEQFFGPGTRLTVL.

This clonotype was seen repeatedly, ten times or more. V usage is TRBV10-3 and J usage is TRBJ2-1; no reliable D call. The germline gives CDR1 ENHRY, CDR2 SYGVKD. This CDR3 is built from 16 residues. Trimming removed 4 bases at V and 0 bases at J, with 13 bases between. Here the CDR3 DNA reads TGTGCCATCAGTGGGACGGGCAAGAGCTCCTACAATGAGCAGTTCTTC. It translates to CAISGTGKSSYNEQFF.

This clonotype was seen ten or more times. The chain couples TRBV5-1 to TRBJ2-2; D is possibly TRBD1 (6 bases). Looked up from germline, CDR1 is SGHRS and CDR2 is YFSETQ. V was clipped by 6 bases and J by 6 bases, with 21 bases between them. The CDR3 length is 16 residues. CDR3: CASKNSPGAAAGELFF. The DNA for the CDR3 is TGCGCCAGCAAGAACTCCCCAGGGGCCGCCGCCGGGGAGCTGTTTTTT.

This clonotype was seen a few times. The chain joins TRBV6-2 or TRBV6-3 to TRBJ2-4, with D maybe TRBD2 (5 bases). Germline V gene data show CDR1 as MNHEY and CDR2 as SVGEGT. The V end was cut by 2 bases, the J end by 0 bases, with 8 bases between. This CDR3 spans 15 amino acids. The CDR3: CASSYVLAAKNIQYF. In DNA form, the CDR3 reads TGTGCCAGCAGTTACGTGCTAGCAGCCAAAAACATTCAGTACTTC.

This clonotype was observed a few times. This rearrangement joins TRBV14 to TRBJ1-3; D is ambiguous. Germline CDR1 SGHDN, CDR2 FVKESK. V dropped 0 bases and J dropped 1 base, with 4 bases sitting between them. This CDR3 contains 14 residues. CDR3 nucleotides: TGTGCCAGCAGCCAAGACTATTCTGGAAACACCATATATTTT. Amino acids: CASSQDYSGNTIYF.

This clonotype was seen only a few times. The V gene is TRBV13, the J gene TRBJ2-7, with 11 bases aligning to TRBD1. Germline trimming cut 8 bases from V and 4 bases from J; bases unmatched to any gene: 7. Germline V gene sequence: CDR1 PRHDT, CDR2 FYEKMQ (reference sequence). The CDR3 runs 14 residues. The DNA for the CDR3 is TGTGCCAGCCTCAACCGGGACAGGGGGTACGAGCAGTACTTC. Translation gives CASLNRDRGYEQYF.

This clonotype came up many times. The V call is TRBV7-2, the J call TRBJ2-4; D gene unclear. Per germline, CDR1 SGHTA and CDR2 FQGNSA. Trimming pared 10 bases from V and 0 bases from J, leaving 13 bases between. The length of the CDR3 is 14 residues. The CDR3 spells CATRATLAKNIQYF. In DNA, the CDR3 is TGTGCCACCCGCGCAACCCTAGCCAAAAACATTCAGTACTTC.

The sample holds a few counts of this clonotype. The J gene is TRBJ2-1, the V gene TRBV10-3, with D uncertain. Germline loops: CDR1 ENHRY, CDR2 SYGVKD. With 2 bases removed from V and 3 bases from J, the gap between germline ends came to 11 bases. CDR3 length: 15 amino acids. The CDR3 region is CAISEVQSLYNEQFF. The CDR3 coding sequence is TGTGCCATCAGTGAGGTCCAGTCTCTCTACAATGAGCAGTTCTTC.

This chain uses TRBV3-1 with TRBJ1-2; D is uncertain. The germline V and J ends were trimmed by 1 base and 7 bases, with 4 bases remaining between them. CDR3 length: 11 residues. Germline V lookup: CDR1 LGHDT, CDR2 YNNKEL (reference sequence). The DNA for the CDR3 is TGTGCCAGCAGCCAAGTGGGTGGCTACACCTTC. It is translated as CASSQVGGYTF.

This clonotype came up many times. The chain employs TRBV29-1 and TRBJ1-1; possibly TRBD1 for D (5 bases). The CDR3 has 13 amino acids. The germline gives CDR1 SQVTM, CDR2 ANQGSEA. The V end lost 6 bases, the J end lost 0 bases, and 11 bases lay between the germline ends. The CDR3: CSVSGTMNTEAFF. CDR3 in DNA: TGCAGCGTAAGCGGGACCATGAACACTGAAGCTTTCTTT.

This chain uses TRBV19 with TRBJ2-2; TRBD2 matches 8 bases. Per the germline V gene, CDR1 is LNHDA and CDR2 is SQIVND (reference sequence). The junction had 12 bases not matched to a gene; V was cut back by 3 bases and J by 6 bases. The CDR3 spans 17 residues. The CDR3, as DNA: TGTGCCAGTAGTATTCTTATGAGCGGGAGTGGTTCCGGGGAGCTGTTTTTT. This sequence encodes CASSILMSGSGSGELFF. The full variable domain, its missing parts supplied by reference TRBV19 and TRBJ2-2, is DGGITQSPKYLFRKEGQNVTLSCEQNLNHDAMYWYRQDPGQGLRLIYYSQIVNDFQKGDIAEGYSVSREKKESFPLTVTSAQKNPTAFYLCASSILMSGSGSGELFFGEGSRLTVL.

Ten or more counts support this clonotype. V and J are TRBV11-2 and TRBJ2-1; D gene uncertain. The germline gives CDR1 SGHAT, CDR2 FQNNGV. The CDR3 is made up of 14 amino acids. The V and J ends lost 0 bases and 0 bases respectively, with 3 bases between them. Written as DNA, the CDR3 is TGTGCCAGCAGCTTAGAACCCTCCTACAATGAGCAGTTCTTC. It yields the protein CASSLEPSYNEQFF.

The J gene is TRBJ2-7, the V gene TRBV27; D unresolved. The V end lost 4 bases, the J end lost 0 bases, and 7 bases lay between the germline ends. The CDR3 extends over 13 amino acids. Germline V gene sequence: CDR1 MNHEY, CDR2 SMNVEV (reference sequence). Here the CDR3 DNA reads TGTGCCAGCAGTTCCGGCGACTCCTACGAGCAGTACTTC. Encoded protein: CASSSGDSYEQYF.

This clonotype was counted at least ten times. The chain carries TRBV29-1 and TRBJ2-5; 9 nucleotides line up with TRBD2. Trimming at V came to 6 bases and at J to 4 bases, leaving 9 bases not matched to a gene. The CDR3 consists of 14 residues. The V gene's germline CDR1 is SQVTM and CDR2 ANQGSEA. CDR3 sequence: CSVDRAGGRETQYF. CDR3 bases: TGCAGCGTGGATAGGGCGGGAGGGAGAGAGACCCAGTACTTC.

This clonotype was seen a few times. J is TRBJ1-1 and V is TRBV10-3; no clear D. Germline CDR1 reads ENHRY; CDR2 reads SYGVKD. V shed 0 bases and J shed 3 bases, with 14 bases lying between them. The CDR3 is 16 residues long. The CDR3 sequence: CAISESGKAHDTEAFF. As DNA, the CDR3 is TGTGCCATCAGTGAGTCAGGGAAGGCCCATGACACTGAAGCTTTCTTT.

This clonotype has a handful of counts. The V gene is TRBV7-3, the J gene TRBJ2-2; D uncertain. Germline assignment: CDR1 SGHTA and CDR2 FQGTGA. The CDR3 has 15 residues. V shed 5 bases and J shed 6 bases, with 16 bases lying between them. For the CDR3, the DNA is TGTGCCAGCAGCCTATTAAATAACAAGGCCGGGGAGCTGTTTTTT. Protein sequence: CASSLLNNKAGELFF.

This clonotype appeared a few times. The rearrangement joins TRBV28 to TRBJ1-3; tentatively, D is TRBD1 (5 bases). With 2 bases removed from V and 5 bases from J, the gap between germline ends came to 10 bases. The V gene's germline CDR1 is MDHEN and CDR2 SYDVKM. CDR3 length: 14 residues. Here the CDR3 DNA reads TGTGCCAGCAGTTTACGGCAGGGCCGAAACACCATATATTTT. Protein: CASSLRQGRNTIYF.

A few counts support this clonotype. The chain couples TRBV7-9 to TRBJ1-3, with TRBD1 identical over 9 bases. CDR1 and CDR2 (germline): SEHNR, FQNEAQ (reference sequence). After removal of 3 bases from V and 1 base from J, the junction contained 16 bases not matched to a gene. CDR3 length equals 20 residues. The chain's CDR3 is CASSFSTGTGSIRSGNTIYF. The CDR3 DNA is TGTGCCAGCAGCTTCAGCACCGGGACAGGGTCAATCAGGTCTGGAAACACCATATATTTT.

The chain uses TRBV5-1 and TRBJ2-3; TRBD2 is a possible D gene (6 bases). Per the germline V gene, CDR1 is SGHRS and CDR2 is YFSETQ. The CDR3 consists of 15 residues. Trimming left V 5 bases short and J 0 bases short, with 13 bases between. CDR3 amino acids: CASRTGGRSTDTQYF. The CDR3, as DNA: TGCGCCAGCAGGACCGGAGGGCGAAGCACAGATACGCAGTATTTT.

This clonotype has at least ten counts. V gene TRBV14 combines with J gene TRBJ1-2; D is undetermined. The V end was cut by 0 bases, the J end by 6 bases, with 14 bases between. The CDR3 is 15 amino acids. The germline CDR1 and CDR2 sequences are SGHDN and FVKESK. The CDR3 DNA is TGTGCCAGCAGCCAAGACCTATCGGCAGGACATGGCTACACCTTC. It is translated as CASSQDLSAGHGYTF. Drawing the rest from reference TRBV14 and TRBJ1-2, the complete variable domain is EAGVTQFPSHSVIEKGQTVTLRCDPISGHDNLYWYRRVMGKEIKFLLHFVKESKQDESGMPNNRFLAERTGGTYSTLKVQPAELEDSGVYFCASSQDLSAGHGYTFGSGTRLTVV.